This T cell receptor (beta chain) derives from a study of blood T cell repertoires in COVID-19. About the research overall: Samples representing acute and convalescent COVID-19 were sourced from the United States, Italy and Spain. The cDNA or gDNA used as material had been derived from T cells, B-cell-depleted T cells, or PBMCs.

Authors' data handling: Amplified reference gene primers provided the basis for estimating nucleated cell counts. Measured with immunoSEQ multiplex PCR; TCRdb has only the in-frame clones, and not every one. V and J calls and clone size are copied from that table; D and trimming were computed from the DNA. The sample comprises about 120,000 clones, over 70% of which are singletons, and 3.5% to 4.5% rests with the top ten. The CDR3 runs 15 residues. V gave up 1 base and J gave up 1 base, with 10 bases separating them. Material: peripheral blood. The chain uses TRBV23-1 and TRBJ1-1, with D possibly matching TRBD1 (5 bases). TRBV23-1 is annotated as an ORF whose role is uncertain. The clonotype comes from a woman between 50 and 59 years old with acute or convalescent COVID-19. The CDR3 sequence is CASSQFKDKNTEAFF. In nucleotides, the CDR3 is TGCGCCAGCAGTCAATTTAAGGACAAGAACACTGAAGCTTTCTTT.